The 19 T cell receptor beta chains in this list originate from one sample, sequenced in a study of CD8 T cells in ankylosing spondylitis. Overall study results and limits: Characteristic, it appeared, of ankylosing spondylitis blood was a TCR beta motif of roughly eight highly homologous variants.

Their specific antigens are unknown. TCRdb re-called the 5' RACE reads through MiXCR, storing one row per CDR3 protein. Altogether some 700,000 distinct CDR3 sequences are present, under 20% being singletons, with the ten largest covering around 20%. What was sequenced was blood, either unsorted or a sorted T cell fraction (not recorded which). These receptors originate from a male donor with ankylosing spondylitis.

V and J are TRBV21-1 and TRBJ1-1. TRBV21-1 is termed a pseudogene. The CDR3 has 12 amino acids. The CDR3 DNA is TGTGCCAGCGGCCTCAATATCACTGAAGCTTTCTTT. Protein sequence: CASGLNITEAFF.

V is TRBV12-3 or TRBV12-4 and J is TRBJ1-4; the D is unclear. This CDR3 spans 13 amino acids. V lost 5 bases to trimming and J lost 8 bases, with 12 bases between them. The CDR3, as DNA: TGTGCCAGCAGTACCTTCGTCGAAGAAAAACTGTTTTTT. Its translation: CASSTFVEEKLFF.

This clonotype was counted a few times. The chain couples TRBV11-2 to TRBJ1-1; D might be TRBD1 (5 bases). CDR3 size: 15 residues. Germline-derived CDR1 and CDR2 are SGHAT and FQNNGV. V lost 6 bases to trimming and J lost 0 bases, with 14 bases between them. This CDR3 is CASSFDGGVNTEAFF. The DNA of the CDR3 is TGTGCCAGCAGTTTCGATGGAGGGGTGAACACTGAAGCTTTCTTT.

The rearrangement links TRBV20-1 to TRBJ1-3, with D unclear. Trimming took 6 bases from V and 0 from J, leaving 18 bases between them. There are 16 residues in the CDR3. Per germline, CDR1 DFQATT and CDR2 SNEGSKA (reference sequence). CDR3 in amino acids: CSALPFPQSSGNTIYF. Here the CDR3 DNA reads TGCAGTGCCCTTCCCTTCCCCCAGAGCTCTGGAAACACCATATATTTT.

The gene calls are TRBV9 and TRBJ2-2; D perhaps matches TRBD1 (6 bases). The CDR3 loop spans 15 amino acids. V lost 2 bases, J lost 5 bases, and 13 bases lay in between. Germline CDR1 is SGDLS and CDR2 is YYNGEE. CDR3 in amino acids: CASSVAYRETGELFF. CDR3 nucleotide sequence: TGTGCCAGCAGCGTGGCTTACAGGGAGACCGGGGAGCTGTTTTTT.

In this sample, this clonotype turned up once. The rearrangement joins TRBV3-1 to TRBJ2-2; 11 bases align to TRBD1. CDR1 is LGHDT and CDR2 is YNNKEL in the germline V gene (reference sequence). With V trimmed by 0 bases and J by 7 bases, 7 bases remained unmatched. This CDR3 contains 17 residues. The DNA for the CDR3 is TGTGCCAGCAGCCAAGATCGGGACAGGGGGTTTATCGGGGAGCTGTTTTTT. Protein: CASSQDRDRGFIGELFF.

The DNA for the CDR3 is TGTGCCAGCAGGGACCAGGGCCTCGGTACCTTC. Its protein product is CASRDQGLGTF. The J gene is TRBJ1-2, the V gene TRBV28; TRBD1 might be the D (5 bases). There are 11 residues in the CDR3. V lost 6 bases and J 14 bases, leaving 16 bases between the germline ends. In germline, CDR1 is MDHEN, CDR2 SYDVKM.

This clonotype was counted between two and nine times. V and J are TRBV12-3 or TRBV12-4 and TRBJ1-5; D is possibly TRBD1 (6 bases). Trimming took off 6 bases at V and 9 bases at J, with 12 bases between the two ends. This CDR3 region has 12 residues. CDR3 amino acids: CASRSGVGPQHF. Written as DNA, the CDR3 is TGTGCCAGCAGGTCAGGGGTAGGGCCCCAGCATTTT.

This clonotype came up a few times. The CDR3 loop is CASSLVGDGDIGELFF. CDR3 in DNA: TGCGCCAGCAGCTTGGTTGGGGACGGAGACATCGGGGAGCTGTTTTTT. The chain uses TRBV5-1 and TRBJ2-2; D possibly uses TRBD1 or TRBD2 (5 bases each). V lost 0 bases to trimming and J lost 7 bases, with 16 bases between them. The CDR3 spans 16 residues. Germline V lookup: CDR1 SGHRS, CDR2 YFSETQ.

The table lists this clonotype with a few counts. The CDR3 coding sequence is TGCGCCAGCAGCACCCGACAGGGGTGGGCTTTCTTT. Protein sequence: CASSTRQGWAFF. V gene TRBV4-1 combines with J gene TRBJ1-1; 8 nucleotides match TRBD1. The CDR3 is 12 amino acids. The V segment lost 5 bases and the J segment 11 bases; nucleotides outside the gene matches: 7. CDR1 is MGHRA, CDR2 YSYEKL, per germline.

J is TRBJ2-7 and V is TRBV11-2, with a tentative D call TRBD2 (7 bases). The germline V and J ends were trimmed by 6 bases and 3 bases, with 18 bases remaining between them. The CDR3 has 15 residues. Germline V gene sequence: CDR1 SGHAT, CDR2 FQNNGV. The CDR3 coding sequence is TGTGCCAGCAGTCCCACGGCGGGGGCGCGCTACGAGCAGTACTTC. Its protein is CASSPTAGARYEQYF. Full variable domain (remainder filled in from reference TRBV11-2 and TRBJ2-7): EAGVAQSPRYKIIEKRQSVAFWCNPISGHATLYWYQQILGQGPKLLIQFQNNGVVDDSQLPKDRFSAERLKGVDSTLKIQPAKLEDSAVYLCASSPTAGARYEQYFGPGTRLTVT.

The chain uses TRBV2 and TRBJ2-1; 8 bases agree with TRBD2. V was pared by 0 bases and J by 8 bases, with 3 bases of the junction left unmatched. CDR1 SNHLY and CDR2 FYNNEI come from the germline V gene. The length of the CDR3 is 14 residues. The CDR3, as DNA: TGTGCCAGCAGTGAAGCTAGCGGGGCGGATGAGCAGTTCTTC. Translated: CASSEASGADEQFF.

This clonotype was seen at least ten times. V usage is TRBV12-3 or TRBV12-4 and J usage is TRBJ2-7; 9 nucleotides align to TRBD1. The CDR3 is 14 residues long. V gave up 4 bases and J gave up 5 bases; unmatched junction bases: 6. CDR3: CASSSDRGKDEQYF. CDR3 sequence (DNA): TGTGCCAGCAGTTCGGACAGGGGTAAGGACGAGCAGTACTTC.

CDR3 coding DNA: TGCGCCAGCAGCTACTCCACTCAAGAGACCCAGTACTTC. Translating gives CASSYSTQETQYF. This sequence joins TRBV5-1 and TRBJ2-5; D call uncertain. Deletions cut 3 bases from V and 2 bases from J, with 8 bases between. Germline CDR1 reads SGHRS; CDR2 reads YFSETQ. This CDR3 spans 13 amino acids.

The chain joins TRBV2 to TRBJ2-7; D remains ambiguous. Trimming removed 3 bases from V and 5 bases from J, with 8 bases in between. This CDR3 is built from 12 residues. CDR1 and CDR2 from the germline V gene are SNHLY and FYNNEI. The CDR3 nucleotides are TGTGCCAGCAGTGACTATGCTCACGAGCAGTACTTC. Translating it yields CASSDYAHEQYF.

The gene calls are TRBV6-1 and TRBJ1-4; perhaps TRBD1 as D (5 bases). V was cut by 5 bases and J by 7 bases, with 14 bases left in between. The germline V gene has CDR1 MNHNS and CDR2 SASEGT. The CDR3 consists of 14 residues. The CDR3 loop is CASSRGGSVEKLFF. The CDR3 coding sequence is TGTGCCAGCAGTCGTGGGGGGTCGGTTGAAAAACTGTTTTTT.

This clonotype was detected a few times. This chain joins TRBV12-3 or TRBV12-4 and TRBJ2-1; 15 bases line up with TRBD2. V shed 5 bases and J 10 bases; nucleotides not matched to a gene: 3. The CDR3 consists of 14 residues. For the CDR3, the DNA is TGTGCCAGCAGTGGGACTAGCGGGGGGATAGAGCAGTTCTTC. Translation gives CASSGTSGGIEQFF.

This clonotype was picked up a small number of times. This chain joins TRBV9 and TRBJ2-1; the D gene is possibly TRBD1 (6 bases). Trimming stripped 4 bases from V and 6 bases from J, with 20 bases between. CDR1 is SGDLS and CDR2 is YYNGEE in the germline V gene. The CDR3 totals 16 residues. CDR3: CASSPYRDPTINEQFF. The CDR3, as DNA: TGTGCCAGCAGCCCATACAGGGATCCTACTATCAATGAGCAGTTCTTC. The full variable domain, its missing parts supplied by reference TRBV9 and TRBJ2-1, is DSGVTQTPKHLITATGQRVTLRCSPRSGDLSVYWYQQSLDQGLQFLIQYYNGEERAKGNILERFSAQQFPDLHSELNLSSLELGDSALYFCASSPYRDPTINEQFFGPGTRLTVL.

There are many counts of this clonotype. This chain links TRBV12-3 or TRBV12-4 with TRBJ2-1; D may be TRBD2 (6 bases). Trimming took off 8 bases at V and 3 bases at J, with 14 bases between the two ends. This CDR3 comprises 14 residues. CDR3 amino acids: CASGDSSSYNEQFF. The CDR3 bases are TGTGCCAGCGGGGACTCGAGTAGCTACAATGAGCAGTTCTTC.